The clone carrying this TCR beta chain was counted between two and nine times. Following RNA extraction, reverse transcription yielded cDNA that acted as the sequencing template. The method was immunoSEQ multiplex PCR; TCRdb's version includes in-frame clones alone and lacks a portion of them. The data show approximately 59,000 clones, about 44% seen once. The CDR3 has 16 residues. In germline, CDR1 is SGHRS, CDR2 YFSETQ. V lost 2 bases and J 0 bases, leaving 12 bases between the germline ends. The data derive from a study of CD8+ T cells in alopecia areata. Peripheral blood samples and lesional scalp punch biopsies were obtained from alopecia areata patients.

Sequencing used CD8+ T cells sorted from blood, obtained at week 0. The chain combines TRBV5-1 with TRBJ2-1; the D is unclear. This TCR came from a human donor with alopecia areata. This chain's CDR3 is CASSFTLPSSYNEQFF. DNA of the CDR3: TGCGCCAGCAGCTTCACTCTACCAAGCTCCTACAATGAGCAGTTCTTC.